The present TCR beta chain was sequenced within a study of OX40 agonist ivuxolimab in advanced cancers. Study overall: At 65% to 90% male, the cohort had a mean age of about 60 years, ranging from about 23 to 79. It was permissible to have had prior anti-PD-1, anti-PD-L1 or anti-CTLA-4 therapy, and around 40% had some.

The V gene's germline CDR1 is MNHEY and CDR2 SMNVEV (reference sequence). The CDR3 loop spans 14 amino acids. The investigators sampled blood at baseline, at cycle 4 day 1, and at cycle 7 day 1. As for this clone: The antigen remains undetermined. The junction departs from germline at one end; a sequencing error may be responsible. Other DNA sequences from this sample encode an identical CDR3 as well.

The protocol was immunoSEQ multiplex PCR, while the TCRdb copy is restricted to in-frame clones and leaves out a portion. The sample carries around 54,000 clones, under 95% recorded once. The study, taken as a whole, reports: CD4+ and CD8+ blood T cells expanded clonally by week 6 at 0.1 to 3.0 mg/kg.

This sequence was found in an adult with an advanced solid tumor such as melanoma, head and neck, liver or kidney cancer. Sample: CD4+ or CD8+ T cells sorted from blood, taken in a trial of the OX40 agonist ivuxolimab. This chain connects TRBV27 to TRBJ2-7, with D perhaps assigned TRBD1 or TRBD2 (5 bases each). CDR3 coding DNA: TGTGCCAGTAGTTCGGGGCTGTCACCCTACGAGCAGTACTTC. Its translation is CASSSGLSPYEQYF.